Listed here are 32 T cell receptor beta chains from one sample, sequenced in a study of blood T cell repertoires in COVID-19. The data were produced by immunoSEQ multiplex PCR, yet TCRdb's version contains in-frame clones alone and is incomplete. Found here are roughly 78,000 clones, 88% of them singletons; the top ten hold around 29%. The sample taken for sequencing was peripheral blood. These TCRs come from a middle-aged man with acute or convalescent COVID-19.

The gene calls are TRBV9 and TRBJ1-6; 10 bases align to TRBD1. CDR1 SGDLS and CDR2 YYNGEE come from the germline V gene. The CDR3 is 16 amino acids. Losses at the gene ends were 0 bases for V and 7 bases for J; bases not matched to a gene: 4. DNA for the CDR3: TGTGCCAGCAGCGTAGCGTCGACAGGGGGCAATTCACCCCTCCACTTT. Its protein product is CASSVASTGGNSPLHF.

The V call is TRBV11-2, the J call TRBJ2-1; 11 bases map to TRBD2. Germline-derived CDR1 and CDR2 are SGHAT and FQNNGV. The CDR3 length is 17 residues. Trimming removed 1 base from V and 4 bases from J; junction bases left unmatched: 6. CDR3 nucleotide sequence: TGTGCCAGCAGCTTAGTAGGGGGGACTAGCGGATACAATGAGCAGTTCTTC. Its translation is CASSLVGGTSGYNEQFF.

The CDR3, as DNA: TGTGCCAGCAGCGGACAGGGGACATTTAACTATGGCTACACCTTC. Encoded protein: CASSGQGTFNYGYTF. The gene calls are TRBV5-4 and TRBJ1-2; 9 bases are a match to TRBD1. Germline loops: CDR1 SGHNT, CDR2 YYREEE (reference sequence). CDR3 length: 15 amino acids. The V gene end was trimmed by 4 bases and the J gene end by 1 base; junction bases not matched to a gene: 5.

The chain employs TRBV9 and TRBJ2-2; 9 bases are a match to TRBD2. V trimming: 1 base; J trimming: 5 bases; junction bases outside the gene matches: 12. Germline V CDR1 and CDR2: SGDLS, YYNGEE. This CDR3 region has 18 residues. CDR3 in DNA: TGTGCCAGCAGCGTACTCCCCAGGCTAGCGGGGTCGACCGGGGAGCTGTTTTTT. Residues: CASSVLPRLAGSTGELFF.

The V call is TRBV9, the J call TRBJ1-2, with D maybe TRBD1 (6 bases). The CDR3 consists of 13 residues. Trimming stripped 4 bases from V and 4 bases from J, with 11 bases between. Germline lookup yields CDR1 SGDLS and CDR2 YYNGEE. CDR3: CASSSGHLYGYTF. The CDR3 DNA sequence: TGTGCCAGCAGCTCGGGACACCTCTATGGCTACACCTTC.

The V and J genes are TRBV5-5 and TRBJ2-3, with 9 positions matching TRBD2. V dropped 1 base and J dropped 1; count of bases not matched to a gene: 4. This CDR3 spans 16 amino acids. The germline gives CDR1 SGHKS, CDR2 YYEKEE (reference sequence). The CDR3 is CASSLQAGGRTDTQYF. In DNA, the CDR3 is TGTGCCAGCAGCTTGCAAGCGGGGGGCCGCACAGATACGCAGTATTTT.

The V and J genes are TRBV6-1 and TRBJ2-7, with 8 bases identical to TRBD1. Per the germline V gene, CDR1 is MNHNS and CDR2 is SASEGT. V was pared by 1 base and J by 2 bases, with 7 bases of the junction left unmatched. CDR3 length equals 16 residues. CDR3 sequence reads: CASSEGSGGSPYEQYF. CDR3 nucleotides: TGTGCCAGCAGTGAAGGCTCAGGGGGCTCACCCTACGAGCAGTACTTC.

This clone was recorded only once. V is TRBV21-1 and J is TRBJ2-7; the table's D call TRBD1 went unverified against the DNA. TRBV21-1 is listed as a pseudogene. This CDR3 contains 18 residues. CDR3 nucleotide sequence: TGTGCCAGCAGCAATCCTGAAGAGACAGGGAGTATTGCCTGCGAGCAGTACTTC. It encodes CASSNPEETGSIACEQYF.

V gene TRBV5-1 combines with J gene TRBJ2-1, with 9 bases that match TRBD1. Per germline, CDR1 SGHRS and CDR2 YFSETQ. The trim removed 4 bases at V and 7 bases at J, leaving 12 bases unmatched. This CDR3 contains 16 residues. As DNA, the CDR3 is TGCGCCAGCAGCAGAGGGACCGGGACAGGGTTGAATGAGCAGTTCTTC. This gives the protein CASSRGTGTGLNEQFF.

For the CDR3, the DNA is TGCGCCAGCAGCCAGGGGCTCGGTCAGCCCCAGCATTTT. Protein sequence: CASSQGLGQPQHF. The chain joins TRBV4-1 to TRBJ1-5, with D possibly matching TRBD1 (5 bases). CDR1 MGHRA and CDR2 YSYEKL come from the germline V gene. CDR3 size: 13 residues. V dropped 3 bases and J dropped 6 bases, with 9 bases sitting between them.

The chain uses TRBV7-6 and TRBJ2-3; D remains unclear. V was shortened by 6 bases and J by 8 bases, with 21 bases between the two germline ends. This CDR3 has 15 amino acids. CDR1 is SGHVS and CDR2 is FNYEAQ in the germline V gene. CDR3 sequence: CASSSGLDHIGTQYF. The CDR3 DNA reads TGTGCCAGCAGTTCCGGGTTAGACCACATCGGTACGCAGTATTTT.

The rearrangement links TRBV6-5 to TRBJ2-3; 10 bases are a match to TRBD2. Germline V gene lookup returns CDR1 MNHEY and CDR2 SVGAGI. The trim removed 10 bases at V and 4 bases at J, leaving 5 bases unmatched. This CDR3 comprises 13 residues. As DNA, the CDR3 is TGTGCCACTACTAGCGGGGAGCCAGATACGCAGTATTTT. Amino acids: CATTSGEPDTQYF.

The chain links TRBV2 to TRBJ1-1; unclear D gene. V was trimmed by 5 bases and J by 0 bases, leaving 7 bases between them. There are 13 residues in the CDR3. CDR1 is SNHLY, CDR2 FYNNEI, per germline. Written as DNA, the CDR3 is TGTGCCAGCAGTCCACACGTGAACACTGAAGCTTTCTTT. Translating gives CASSPHVNTEAFF.

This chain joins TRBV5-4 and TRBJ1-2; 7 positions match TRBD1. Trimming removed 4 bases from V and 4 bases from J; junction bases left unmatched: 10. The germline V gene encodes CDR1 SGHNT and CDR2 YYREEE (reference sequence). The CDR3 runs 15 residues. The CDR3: CASSDETGLSYGYTF. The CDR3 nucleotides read TGTGCCAGCAGCGACGAGACAGGGCTCAGCTATGGCTACACCTTC.

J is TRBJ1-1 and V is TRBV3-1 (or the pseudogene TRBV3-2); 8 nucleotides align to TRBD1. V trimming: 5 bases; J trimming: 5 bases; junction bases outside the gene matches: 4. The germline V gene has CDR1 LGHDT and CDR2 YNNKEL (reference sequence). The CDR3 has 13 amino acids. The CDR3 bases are TGTGCCAGCAGCGCGACAGGGGCAACTGAAGCTTTCTTT. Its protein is CASSATGATEAFF.

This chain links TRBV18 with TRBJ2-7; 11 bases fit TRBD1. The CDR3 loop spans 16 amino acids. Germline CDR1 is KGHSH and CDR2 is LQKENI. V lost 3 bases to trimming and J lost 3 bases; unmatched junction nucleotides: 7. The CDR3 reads CASSPLRTGGHYEQYF. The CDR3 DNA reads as TGTGCCAGCTCACCTCTCCGGACAGGGGGCCACTACGAGCAGTACTTC.

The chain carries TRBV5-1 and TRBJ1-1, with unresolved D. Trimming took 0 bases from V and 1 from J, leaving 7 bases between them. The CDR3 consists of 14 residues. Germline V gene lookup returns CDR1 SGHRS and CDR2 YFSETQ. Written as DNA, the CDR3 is TGCGCCAGCAGCTTGGAACGGTGGAACACTGAAGCTTTCTTT. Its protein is CASSLERWNTEAFF.

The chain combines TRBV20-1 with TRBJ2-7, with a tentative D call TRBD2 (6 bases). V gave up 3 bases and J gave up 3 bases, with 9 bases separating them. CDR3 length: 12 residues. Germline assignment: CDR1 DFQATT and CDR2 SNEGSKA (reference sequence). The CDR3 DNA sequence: TGCAGTGCTAGTCGTAGCGGCTACGAGCAGTACTTC. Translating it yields CSASRSGYEQYF.

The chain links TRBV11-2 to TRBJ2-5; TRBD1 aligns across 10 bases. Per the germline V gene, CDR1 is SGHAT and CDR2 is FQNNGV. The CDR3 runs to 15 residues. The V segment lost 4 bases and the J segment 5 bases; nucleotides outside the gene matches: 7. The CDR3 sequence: CASSYRDRGVETQYF. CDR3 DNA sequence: TGTGCCAGCAGCTATCGGGACAGGGGAGTGGAGACCCAGTACTTC.

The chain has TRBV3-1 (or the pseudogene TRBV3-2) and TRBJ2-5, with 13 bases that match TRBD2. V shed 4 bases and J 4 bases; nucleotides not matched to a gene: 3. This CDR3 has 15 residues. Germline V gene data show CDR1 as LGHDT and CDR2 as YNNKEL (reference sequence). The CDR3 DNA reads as TGTGCCAGCAGCCCTGGACTAGCGGGGGCAGAGACCCAGTACTTC. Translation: CASSPGLAGAETQYF.

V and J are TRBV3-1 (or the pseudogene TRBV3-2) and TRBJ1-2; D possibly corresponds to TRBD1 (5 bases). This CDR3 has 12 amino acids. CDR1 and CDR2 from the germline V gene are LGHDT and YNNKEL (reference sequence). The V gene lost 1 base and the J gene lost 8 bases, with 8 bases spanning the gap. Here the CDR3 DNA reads TGTGCCAGCAGCCAAGGGGGGGGAGGCTACACCTTC. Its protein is CASSQGGGGYTF.

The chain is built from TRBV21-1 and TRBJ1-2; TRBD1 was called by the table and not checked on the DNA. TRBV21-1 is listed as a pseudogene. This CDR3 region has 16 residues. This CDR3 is CASSAWTGGVWDGYTF. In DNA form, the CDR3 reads TGTGCCAGCAGCGCATGGACAGGGGGAGTCTGGGATGGCTACACCTTC.

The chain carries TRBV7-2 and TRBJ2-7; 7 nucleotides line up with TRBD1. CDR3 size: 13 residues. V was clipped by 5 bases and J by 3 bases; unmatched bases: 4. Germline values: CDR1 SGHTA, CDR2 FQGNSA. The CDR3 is CASSKGQNYEQYF. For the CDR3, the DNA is TGTGCCAGCAGCAAGGGACAGAACTACGAGCAGTACTTC.

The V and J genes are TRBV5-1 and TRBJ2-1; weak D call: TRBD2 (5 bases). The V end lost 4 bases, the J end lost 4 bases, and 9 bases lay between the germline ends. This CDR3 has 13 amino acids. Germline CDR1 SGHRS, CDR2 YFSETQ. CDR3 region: CASSPGIYNEQFF. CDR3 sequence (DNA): TGCGCCAGCAGCCCCGGGATTTACAATGAGCAGTTCTTC.

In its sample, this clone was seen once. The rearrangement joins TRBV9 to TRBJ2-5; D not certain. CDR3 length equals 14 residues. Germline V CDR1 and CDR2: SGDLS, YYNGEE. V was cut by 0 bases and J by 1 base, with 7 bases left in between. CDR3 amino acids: CASSVGAVQETQYF. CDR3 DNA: TGTGCCAGCAGCGTAGGGGCAGTCCAAGAGACCCAGTACTTC. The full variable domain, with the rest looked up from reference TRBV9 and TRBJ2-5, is DSGVTQTPKHLITATGQRVTLRCSPRSGDLSVYWYQQSLDQGLQFLIQYYNGEERAKGNILERFSAQQFPDLHSELNLSSLELGDSALYFCASSVGAVQETQYFGPGTRLLVL.

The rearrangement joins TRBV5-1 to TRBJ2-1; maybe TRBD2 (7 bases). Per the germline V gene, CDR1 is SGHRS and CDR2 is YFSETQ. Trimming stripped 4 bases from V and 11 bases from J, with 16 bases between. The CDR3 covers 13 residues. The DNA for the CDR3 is TGCGCCAGCAGCGAAAGGGGGGGATTAAAGCAGTTCTTC. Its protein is CASSERGGLKQFF.

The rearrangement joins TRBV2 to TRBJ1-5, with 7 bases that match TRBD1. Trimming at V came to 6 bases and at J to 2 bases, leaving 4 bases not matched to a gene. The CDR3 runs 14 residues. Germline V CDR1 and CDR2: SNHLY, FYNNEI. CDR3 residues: CASRVGGGNQPQHF. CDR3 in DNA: TGTGCCAGCAGGGTAGGGGGCGGCAATCAGCCCCAGCATTTT.

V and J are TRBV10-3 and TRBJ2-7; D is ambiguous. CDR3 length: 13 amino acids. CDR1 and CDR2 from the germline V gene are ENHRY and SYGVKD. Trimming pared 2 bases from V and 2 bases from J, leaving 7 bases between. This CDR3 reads CAISEVKTYEQYF. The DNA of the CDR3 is TGTGCCATCAGTGAGGTAAAAACCTACGAGCAGTACTTC.

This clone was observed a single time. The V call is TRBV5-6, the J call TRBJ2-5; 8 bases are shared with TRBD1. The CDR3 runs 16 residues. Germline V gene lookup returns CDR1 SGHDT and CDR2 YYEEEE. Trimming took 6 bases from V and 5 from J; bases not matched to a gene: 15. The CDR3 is CASTRGGRGQRETQYF. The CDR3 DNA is TGTGCCAGCACCCGGGGCGGCAGGGGGCAGCGGGAGACCCAGTACTTC.

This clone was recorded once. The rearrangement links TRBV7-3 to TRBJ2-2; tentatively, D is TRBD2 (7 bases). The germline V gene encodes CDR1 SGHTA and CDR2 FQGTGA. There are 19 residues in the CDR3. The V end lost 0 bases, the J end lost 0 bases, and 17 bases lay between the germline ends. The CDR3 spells CASSLTLTAGGPNTGELFF. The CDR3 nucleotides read TGTGCCAGCAGCTTAACCCTCACGGCCGGGGGGCCGAACACCGGGGAGCTGTTTTTT.

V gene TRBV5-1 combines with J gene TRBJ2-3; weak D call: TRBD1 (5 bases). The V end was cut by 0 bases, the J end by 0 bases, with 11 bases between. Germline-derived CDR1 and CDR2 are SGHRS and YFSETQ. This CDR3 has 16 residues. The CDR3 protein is CASSLGQGLSTDTQYF. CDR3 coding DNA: TGCGCCAGCAGCTTGGGGCAGGGCCTTAGCACAGATACGCAGTATTTT. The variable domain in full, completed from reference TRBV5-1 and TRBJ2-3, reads KAGVTQTPRYLIKTRGQQVTLSCSPISGHRSVSWYQQTPGQGLQFLFEYFSETQRNKGNFPGRFSGRQFSNSRSEMNVSTLELGDSALYLCASSLGQGLSTDTQYFGPGTRLTVL.

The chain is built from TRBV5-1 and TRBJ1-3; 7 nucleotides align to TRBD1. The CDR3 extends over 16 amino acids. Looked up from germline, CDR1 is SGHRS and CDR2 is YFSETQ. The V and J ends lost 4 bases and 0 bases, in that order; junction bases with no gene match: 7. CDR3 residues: CASSPGQPSSGNTIYF. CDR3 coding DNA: TGCGCCAGCAGCCCGGGACAGCCGAGCTCTGGAAACACCATATATTTT.